This paragraph reports one T cell receptor beta chain. No antigen is known for it. These data belong to a study of a mutant IDH1 vaccine in newly diagnosed glioma. Across the study: V12 corresponded to week 35 and V13 to week 47.

Sequencing used immunoSEQ multiplex PCR; TCRdb keeps in-frame clones, though not all of them. The repertoire consists of 40,000 to 50,000 clones, with around 82% occurring once and the leading ten covering approximately 18%. Time point described: week 47, end of study. Mutant IDH1 20-mer peptide, at 300 ug, made up each vaccine dose, with topical imiquimod. The CDR3 length is 18 residues. V shed 0 bases, J shed 3 bases, and the junction held 10 bases outside the gene matches. Per the germline V gene, CDR1 is LGHNA and CDR2 is YSLEER. The chain couples TRBV4-3 to TRBJ1-4; TRBD1 matches at 7 bases. The sequencing here drew on PBMCs, taken from a glioma patient whose treatment included an IDH1 peptide vaccine. This clonotype was obtained from a man between 18 and 29 years old with glioma. Some clones in this sample may be carry-over from other donors' samples. As DNA, the CDR3 is TGCGCCAGCAGCCAAGATAGGATGAGGGGGCTAGCTAATGAAAAACTGTTTTTT. Its translation is CASSQDRMRGLANEKLFF.